This T cell receptor beta chain was sequenced in a study of T cell responses to AZD1222 COVID-19 vaccine listed by TCRdb under 2021. A note on the overall study: TCR sequencing was performed for 230 to 250 trial participants, of whom some 200 were given two doses of AZD1222 and approximately 26 were given two doses of MenACWY control vaccine. Trial participants were enrolled into age subgroups of 18-55, 56-69 and 70-plus years, which contained around 150, 28 and 57 TCR-sequenced participants, respectively. What the work shows at the level of the full study, not this receptor alone: Reportedly, almost half of the unique spike-specific TCRs recognized epitopes lying outside the regions that are mutated in the B.1.351 and B.1.1.7 variants. Most participants were white British and females outnumbered males, and the authors suggested that clonal diversity may have been underestimated. A significant rise in spike-specific TCR breadth and depth was observed after two AZD1222 doses relative to day 0 and relative to MenACWY recipients. Conclusions about previously exposed vaccinees are limited, since just 6 or 7 AZD1222 recipients were seropositive for SARS-CoV-2 at baseline. Vaccine-associated CD4 TCRs spanned the whole spike protein, with dominant responses in regions 160-218 and 743-854. Because no day 14 peak-response samples were available, repertoires were characterized only after the peak T cell response. In the small 56-69-year group, the increase in depth fell short of significance, most likely because of low power.

From its cysteine to its phenylalanine, the CDR3 spans 16 amino acids. Left in the record is the CDR3 DNA by itself, 48 bases read in frame from the first base. After removal of 4 bases from V and 7 bases from J, the junction retains 8 bases not matched to a gene. As encoded in the germline V gene (reference sequence), CDR1 is SEHNR while CDR2 is FQNEAQ. The CDR3 regions of human TCRbeta chains were analyzed by immunosequencing. Per the source publication's procedure: Repertoire TCRs were matched against a reference library of SARS-CoV-2-specific TCRs generated with the MIRA antigen-specificity platform. Breadth was defined as the fraction of unique TCRs that were SARS-CoV-2-associated. Depth was defined as the fraction of total T cells that were SARS-CoV-2-associated. Each spike-specific TCR was assigned to its reactive spike region and to a CD4 or CD8 class using the MIRA data. Log10-transformed breadth and depth values were compared by one-way ANOVA with Sidak's multiple comparisons tests. TCRdb took over this immuneACCESS table, retaining in-frame rearrangements with V and J assigned. Such tables are incomplete; in checked studies, under half of the missing clones stem from an unresolved V gene, and the remainder is unexplained. D and trimming come from the DNA, and the V and J calls and clone size come from that table. The sample table holds some 190,000 clones, of which approximately 91% were seen once. Approximately 1.6% of the sample goes to the ten largest clones.

Note on this clone: Its antigen specificity is not known. No qualities accompany the bases; no much larger clone lies one base away.

What the time point label conveys for this sample: about 28 days (+/-7) after the second vaccine dose. Because spike-specific TCR depth and breadth did not differ between the two schedules, AZD1222 recipients who got a second dose at roughly 4 weeks were pooled with those who got a second dose at roughly 12 weeks. Vaccinee samples came from UK trials COV001 and COV002, including a single-blind randomized controlled phase 2/3 trial of AZD1222 (ChAdOx1 nCoV-19) in healthy adults. Trial participant PBMC samples were collected at day 0 and day 28 after the second dose for TCRbeta chain sequencing. The TCR originated in an adult who received the AZD1222 COVID-19 vaccine. The source material was peripheral blood, sampled 28 days after the second AZD1222 dose. Rearrangement joined TRBV7-9 to TRBJ2-1, and TRBD2 matches 12 of the central bases. Here is the DNA: TGTGCCAGCAGCTCGCCGGGACTAGCGGGCCCGAATGAGCAGTTCTTC. This is translated as CASSSPGLAGPNEQFF.